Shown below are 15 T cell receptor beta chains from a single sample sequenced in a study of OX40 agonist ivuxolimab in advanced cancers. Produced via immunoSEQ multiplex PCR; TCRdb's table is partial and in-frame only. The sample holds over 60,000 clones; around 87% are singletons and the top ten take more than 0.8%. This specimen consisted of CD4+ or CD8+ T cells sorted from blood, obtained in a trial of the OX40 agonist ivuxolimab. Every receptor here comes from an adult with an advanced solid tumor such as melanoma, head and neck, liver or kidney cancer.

The CDR3 DNA reads as TGTGCCAGCAGCCTGGGACCTTTCGTTGGTTCACCCCTCCACTTT. This sequence encodes CASSLGPFVGSPLHF. This sequence joins TRBV14 and TRBJ1-6; TRBD1 is a possible D gene (5 bases). Germline V CDR1 and CDR2: SGHDN, FVKESK. The CDR3 contains 15 residues. V lost 4 bases and J lost 9, with 16 bases in between.

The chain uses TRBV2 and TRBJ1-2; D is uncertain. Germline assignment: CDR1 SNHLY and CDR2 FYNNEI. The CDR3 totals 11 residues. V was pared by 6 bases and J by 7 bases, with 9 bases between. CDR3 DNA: TGTGCCAGCAGCGATCAACGTGGCTACACCTTC. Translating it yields CASSDQRGYTF.

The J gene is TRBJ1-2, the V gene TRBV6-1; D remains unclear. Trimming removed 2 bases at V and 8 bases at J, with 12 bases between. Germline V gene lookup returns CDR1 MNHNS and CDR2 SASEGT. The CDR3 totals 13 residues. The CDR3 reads CASSEPFGWGYTF. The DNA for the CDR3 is TGTGCCAGCAGTGAACCATTCGGTTGGGGCTACACCTTC.

CDR3 DNA: TGTGCCAGCAGACTTAGCGGGGAGACCCAGTACTTC. It encodes CASRLSGETQYF. This chain connects TRBV5-5 to TRBJ2-5, with 7 nucleotides matching TRBD2. Germline loops: CDR1 SGHKS, CDR2 YYEKEE (reference sequence). The CDR3 consists of 12 residues. With 5 bases clipped from V and 5 bases from J, the junction kept 3 bases outside the gene matches.

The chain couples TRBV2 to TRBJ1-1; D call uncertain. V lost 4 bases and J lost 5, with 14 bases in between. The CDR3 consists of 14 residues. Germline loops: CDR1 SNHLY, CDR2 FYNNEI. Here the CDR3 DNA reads TGTGCCAGCAGTGCTCTAAGTGGAGGGACTGAAGCTTTCTTT. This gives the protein CASSALSGGTEAFF.

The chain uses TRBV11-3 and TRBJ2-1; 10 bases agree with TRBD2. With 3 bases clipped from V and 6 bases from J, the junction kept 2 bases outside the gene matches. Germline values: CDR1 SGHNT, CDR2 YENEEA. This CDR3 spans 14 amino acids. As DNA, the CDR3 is TGTGCCAGCAGCTTCAGCGGGAGGGGCAATGAGCAGTTCTTC. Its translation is CASSFSGRGNEQFF.

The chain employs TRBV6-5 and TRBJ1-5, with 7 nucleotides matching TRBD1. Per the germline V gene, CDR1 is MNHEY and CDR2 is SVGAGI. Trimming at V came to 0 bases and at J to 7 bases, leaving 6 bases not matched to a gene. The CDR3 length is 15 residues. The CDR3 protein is CASSYSGAGGQPQHF. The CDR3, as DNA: TGTGCCAGCAGTTACTCGGGGGCAGGGGGACAGCCCCAGCATTTT.

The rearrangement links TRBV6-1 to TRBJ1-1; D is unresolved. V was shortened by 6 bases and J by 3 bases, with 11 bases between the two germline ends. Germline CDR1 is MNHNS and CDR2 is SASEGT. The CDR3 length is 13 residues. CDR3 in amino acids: CASRTQLDTEAFF. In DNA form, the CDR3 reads TGTGCCAGCAGGACACAGCTGGACACTGAAGCTTTCTTT.

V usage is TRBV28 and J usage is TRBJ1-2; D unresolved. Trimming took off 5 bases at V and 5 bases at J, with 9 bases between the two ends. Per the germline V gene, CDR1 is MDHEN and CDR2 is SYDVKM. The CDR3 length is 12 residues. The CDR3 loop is CASSKDRYGYTF. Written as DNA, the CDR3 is TGTGCCAGCAGTAAGGATAGGTATGGCTACACCTTC.

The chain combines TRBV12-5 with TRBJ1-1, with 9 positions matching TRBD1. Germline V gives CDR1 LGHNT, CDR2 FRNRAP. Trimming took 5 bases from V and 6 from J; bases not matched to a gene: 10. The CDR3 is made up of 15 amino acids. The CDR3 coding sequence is TGTGCTAGTGGTCCGCGGGACAGGGTCGAGGCTGAAGCTTTCTTT. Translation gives CASGPRDRVEAEAFF.

The CDR3 DNA reads as TGTGCCATCAGGGTCCATGAAAGACAGGGAACGGCCAATGAGCAGTTCTTC. This translates into CAIRVHERQGTANEQFF. The gene calls are TRBV10-3 and TRBJ2-1; 7 bases align to TRBD1. CDR1 ENHRY and CDR2 SYGVKD come from the germline V gene. V shed 6 bases, J shed 6 bases, and the junction held 17 bases outside the gene matches. CDR3 size: 17 residues.

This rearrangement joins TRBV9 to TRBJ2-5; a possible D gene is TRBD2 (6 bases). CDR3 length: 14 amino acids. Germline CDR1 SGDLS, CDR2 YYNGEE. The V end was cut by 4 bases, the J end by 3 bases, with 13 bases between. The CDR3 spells CASSSRGGEETQYF. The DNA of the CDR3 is TGTGCCAGCAGCTCCCGGGGCGGGGAAGAGACCCAGTACTTC.

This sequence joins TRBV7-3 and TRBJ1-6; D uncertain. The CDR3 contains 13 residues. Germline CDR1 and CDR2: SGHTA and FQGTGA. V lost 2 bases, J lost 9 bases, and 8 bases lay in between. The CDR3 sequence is CASSLEELSPLHF. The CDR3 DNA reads TGTGCCAGCAGCTTAGAAGAGCTTTCACCCCTCCACTTT. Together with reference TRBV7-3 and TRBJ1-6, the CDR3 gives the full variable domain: GAGVSQTPSNKVTEKGKYVELRCDPISGHTALYWYRQSLGQGPEFLIYFQGTGAADDSGLPNDRFFAVRPEGSVSTLKIQRTERGDSAVYLCASSLEELSPLHFGNGTRLTVT.

The CDR3 spells CASSLERGGGTYEQYF. CDR3 DNA: TGTGCCAGCAGCTTAGAAAGGGGAGGGGGCACCTACGAGCAGTACTTC. The chain has TRBV11-3 and TRBJ2-7; perhaps D is TRBD1 or TRBD2 (7 bases each). V was pared by 0 bases and J by 2 bases, with 14 bases between. The CDR3 contains 16 residues. The germline V gene has CDR1 SGHNT and CDR2 YENEEA.

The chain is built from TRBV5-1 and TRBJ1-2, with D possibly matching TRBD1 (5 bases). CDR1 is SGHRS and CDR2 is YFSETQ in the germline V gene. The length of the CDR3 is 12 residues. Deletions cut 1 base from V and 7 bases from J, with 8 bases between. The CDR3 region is CASSLTGFGYTF. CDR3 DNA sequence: TGCGCCAGCAGCTTGACAGGATTTGGCTACACCTTC.